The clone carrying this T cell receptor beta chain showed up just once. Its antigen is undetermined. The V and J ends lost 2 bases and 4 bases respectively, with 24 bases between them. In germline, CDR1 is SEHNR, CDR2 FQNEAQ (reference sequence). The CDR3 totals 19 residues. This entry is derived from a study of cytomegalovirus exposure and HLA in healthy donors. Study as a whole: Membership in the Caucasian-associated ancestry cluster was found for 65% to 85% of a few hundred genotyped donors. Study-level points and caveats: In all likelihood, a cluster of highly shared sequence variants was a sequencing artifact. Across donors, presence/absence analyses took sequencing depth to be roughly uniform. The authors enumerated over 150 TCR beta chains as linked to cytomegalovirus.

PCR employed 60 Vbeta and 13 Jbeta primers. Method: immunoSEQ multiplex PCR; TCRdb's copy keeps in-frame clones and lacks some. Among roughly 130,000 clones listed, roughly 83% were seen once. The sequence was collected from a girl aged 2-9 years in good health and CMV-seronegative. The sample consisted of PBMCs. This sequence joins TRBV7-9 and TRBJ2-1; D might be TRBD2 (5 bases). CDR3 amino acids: CASSLIQSEEQYFYNEQFF. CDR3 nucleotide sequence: TGTGCCAGCAGCTTAATTCAGTCGGAGGAACAGTACTTTTACAATGAGCAGTTCTTC.